This T cell receptor beta chain is drawn from a study of cytomegalovirus exposure and HLA in healthy donors. As for the study in general: The same platform as the approximately 730 first-cohort repertoires was used for the 100 to 150 validation repertoires, a later analysis reported. Study-level findings and limits: Subsequent analysis of the roughly 120 validation repertoires found a tendency for first-cohort TCR clusters to co-occur. Associated with cytomegalovirus, according to the listing, were 150 to 200 TCR beta chains.

The germline V gene encodes CDR1 SGHKS and CDR2 YYEKEE (reference sequence). Deletions cut 3 bases from V and 3 bases from J, with 13 bases between. CDR3 length: 15 amino acids. For this clone: As yet, its antigen is unknown.

Assay: immunoSEQ multiplex PCR; the TCRdb copy retains only in-frame clones and omits some. The sample records about 98,000 clones, roughly 87% being singletons. Specimen: PBMCs. This TCR was recovered from a man between 18 and 35 years old in good health and CMV-seropositive. The chain joins TRBV5-5 to TRBJ1-5; weak D call: TRBD1 (6 bases). Here the CDR3 DNA reads TGTGCCAGCAGCTCTCTTGGACAGCCCAATCAGCCCCAGCATTTT. It yields the protein CASSSLGQPNQPQHF. The full variable domain, in which reference TRBV5-5 and TRBJ1-5 provide the parts outside the CDR3, is DAGVTQSPTHLIKTRGQQVTLRCSPISGHKSVSWYQQVLGQGPQFIFQYYEKEERGRGNFPDRFSARQFPNYSSELNVNALLLGDSALYLCASSSLGQPNQPQHFGDGTRLSIL.